These T cell receptor beta chains were read from a single sample in a study of blood T cells in healthy people across ages. Via MiXCR, TCRdb re-called the 5' RACE reads, giving one row per CDR3 protein. This table has about 780,000 distinct CDR3 sequences, 35% to 50% appearing once. Input material: blood. The origin of the receptors is a man older than 75 in good health. CDR3s include the opening cysteine and the closing phenylalanine or tryptophan. A D gene is named only where the DNA matches it firmly. The size entry is marked missing in some rows and otherwise reads once, few, many or a size class.

V gene	D gene	J gene	clone size	CDR3 protein	CDR3 DNA
TRBV12-3/TRBV12-4	-	TRBJ2-7	-	CASSLRRGGAYEQYF	TGTGCCAGCAGTTTGCGCAGGGGGGGGGCCTACGAGCAGTACTTC
TRBV4-1	-	TRBJ1-1	-	CASSQTSAVNTEAFF	TGCGCCAGCAGCCAAACGTCAGCCGTGAACACTGAAGCTTTCTTT
TRBV20-1	TRBD2	TRBJ2-7	few	CSARSPGLAGYTSSYEQYF	TGCAGTGCTAGATCACCGGGACTAGCGGGGTATACAAGCTCCTACGAGCAGTACTTC
TRBV5-1	-	TRBJ2-5	-	CASSLLGSQETQYF	TGCGCCAGCAGCTTGCTTGGATCACAAGAGACCCAGTACTTC
TRBV20-1	-	TRBJ2-1	-	CSAKNDTNSYNEQFF	TGCAGTGCTAAAAATGACACCAACTCCTACAATGAGCAGTTCTTC
TRBV20-1	TRBD2	TRBJ2-3	-	CSASVGLAGSTDTQYF	TGCAGTGCTAGCGTGGGACTAGCGGGGAGCACAGATACGCAGTATTTT
TRBV10-3	-	TRBJ2-1	few	CAISTGSYNEQFF	TGTGCCATCAGTACCGGATCCTACAATGAGCAGTTCTTC
TRBV5-1	-	TRBJ2-5	-	CASSLAGSGFQETQYF	TGCGCCAGCAGCTTGGCCGGCAGCGGTTTCCAAGAGACCCAGTACTTC
TRBV20-1	TRBD1	TRBJ1-5	many	CSAPQGGPGLPQHF	TGCAGTGCTCCACAGGGGGGGCCGGGGTTGCCCCAGCATTTT
TRBV5-1	TRBD1	TRBJ1-5	-	CASSLTPQGVGHLPQHF	TGCGCCAGCAGCTTGACGCCACAGGGGGTCGGTCACCTGCCCCAGCATTTT
TRBV7-9	TRBD2	TRBJ2-7	many	CASSLVEAGDPYEQYF	TGTGCCAGCAGCTTAGTCGAGGCGGGAGACCCCTACGAGCAGTACTTC
TRBV5-1	-	TRBJ2-2	-	CASSPEGVTGELFF	TGCGCCAGCAGCCCGGAGGGCGTCACCGGGGAGCTGTTTTTT
TRBV6-2/TRBV6-3	-	TRBJ2-2	once	CASSYSLPLNTGELFF	TGTGCCAGCAGTTACTCGTTACCGCTTAACACCGGGGAGCTGTTTTTT
TRBV7-9	-	TRBJ1-3	-	CASSGGNTIYF	TGTGCCAGCAGCGGAGGAAACACCATATATTTT
TRBV7-2	-	TRBJ2-4	-	CASIPDRTKNIQYF	TGTGCCAGCATTCCAGACAGGACTAAAAACATTCAGTACTTC
TRBV3-1	TRBD2	TRBJ2-1	few	CASSRTGTSGSNNEQFF	TGTGCCAGCAGCCGCACCGGTACTAGCGGGTCAAACAATGAGCAGTTCTTC
TRBV12-3/TRBV12-4	TRBD2	TRBJ2-1	-	CASSSLGLAGRNEQFF	TGTGCCAGCAGTTCTCTCGGACTAGCGGGACGCAATGAGCAGTTCTTC
TRBV2	-	TRBJ2-7	-	CASSVNRANEQYF	TGTGCCAGCAGTGTGAACAGGGCCAACGAGCAGTACTTC
TRBV10-3	TRBD1	TRBJ2-1	-	CATWTGPYNEQFF	TGTGCCACTTGGACAGGCCCCTACAATGAGCAGTTCTTC
TRBV6-2/TRBV6-3	-	TRBJ2-7	-	CASSKTGVVYEQYF	TGTGCCAGCAGTAAGACAGGCGTCGTCTACGAGCAGTACTTC
TRBV5-1	-	TRBJ2-3	-	CASRPSGGTDTQYF	TGCGCCAGCAGGCCGTCAGGGGGGACAGATACGCAGTATTTT
TRBV4-1	-	TRBJ2-5	-	CASSQAIVGVRQETQYF	TGCGCCAGCAGCCAAGCAATCGTGGGGGTGCGCCAAGAGACCCAGTACTTC
TRBV12-3/TRBV12-4	TRBD2	TRBJ2-1	many	CASSLGLAGGNGEQFF	TGTGCCAGCAGTTTAGGACTAGCGGGAGGAAACGGGGAGCAGTTCTTC
TRBV6-5	TRBD2	TRBJ2-1	few	CASSSSSGRAALDEQFF	TGTGCCAGCAGTTCATCTAGCGGGAGGGCCGCGTTAGATGAGCAGTTCTTC
TRBV2	TRBD2	TRBJ2-7	-	CASSPTSGRWYEQYF	TGTGCCAGCAGCCCTACTAGCGGGAGATGGTACGAGCAGTACTTC
TRBV12-3/TRBV12-4	TRBD1	TRBJ2-5	-	CASSPTGVMETQYF	TGTGCCAGCAGTCCCACAGGGGTAATGGAGACCCAGTACTTC
TRBV10-3	-	TRBJ2-5	few	CAISESQLRTQYF	TGTGCCATCAGTGAGTCCCAACTCCGGACCCAGTACTTC
TRBV29-1	TRBD2	TRBJ2-1	-	CSSRGSGRSSGQFF	TGCAGCTCCCGAGGTAGCGGGAGGTCAAGTGGGCAGTTCTTC
TRBV6-6	-	TRBJ2-1	-	CASSLSGVEQFF	TGTGCCAGCAGTCTATCTGGGGTAGAGCAGTTCTTC
TRBV6-5	-	TRBJ2-5	-	CASRGPVEGETQYF	TGTGCCAGCAGAGGACCCGTAGAGGGGGAGACCCAGTACTTC
TRBV7-7	TRBD2	TRBJ2-2	-	CASSPRTRVTGELFF	TGTGCTAGCAGCCCACGGACTAGAGTCACCGGGGAGCTGTTTTTT
TRBV15	-	TRBJ2-1	few	CATRNDGRGDEQFF	TGTGCCACCCGTAACGATGGTCGTGGAGATGAGCAGTTCTTC
TRBV14	-	TRBJ2-7	-	CASSQDYGRSSYEQYF	TGTGCCAGCAGCCAAGATTACGGAAGGAGCTCCTACGAGCAGTACTTC
TRBV20-1	-	TRBJ2-1	-	CSASRRGDLLGSYNEQFF	TGCAGTGCTAGCCGGCGGGGCGATCTATTGGGCTCCTACAATGAGCAGTTCTTC
TRBV7-9	-	TRBJ2-5	few	CASSSMGETQYF	TGTGCCAGCAGTTCAATGGGAGAGACCCAGTACTTC
TRBV10-3	-	TRBJ2-7	-	CAISDPTSYEQYF	TGTGCCATCAGTGACCCCACCTCCTACGAGCAGTACTTC
TRBV7-9	TRBD1	TRBJ2-5	-	CASSLGDREAETQYF	TGTGCCAGCAGCTTAGGGGACAGGGAGGCAGAGACCCAGTACTTC
TRBV7-2	TRBD2	TRBJ2-3	few	CASSSAGLAGGTDTQYF	TGTGCCAGCAGCTCAGCCGGACTAGCGGGAGGAACAGATACGCAGTATTTT
TRBV7-8	TRBD1	TRBJ2-5	-	CASSLRSGGTGGLRETQYF	TGTGCCAGCAGCTTAAGGAGTGGGGGGACAGGGGGCTTACGGGAGACCCAGTACTTC
TRBV4-1	TRBD1	TRBJ2-7	-	CASSQASDRDEQYF	TGCGCCAGCAGCCAAGCTTCGGACAGGGACGAGCAGTACTTC
TRBV29-1	-	TRBJ2-5	-	CSALGGGGQGETQYF	TGCAGCGCCCTGGGGGGGGGCGGACAGGGAGAGACCCAGTACTTC
TRBV7-9	-	TRBJ2-7	once	CASSPYREYEQYF	TGTGCCAGCAGCCCCTATCGGGAATACGAGCAGTACTTC
TRBV12-3/TRBV12-4	-	TRBJ1-1	-	CAGTPTEQGSEAFF	TGTGCCGGCACCCCCACGGAACAGGGCTCTGAAGCTTTCTTT
TRBV29-1	TRBD1	TRBJ2-7	few	CSVDRGTGLNYEQYF	TGCAGCGTTGACCGAGGGACAGGCCTGAACTACGAGCAGTACTTC
TRBV29-1	-	TRBJ2-1	-	CSVESEIGYNEQFF	TGCAGCGTTGAGTCGGAGATAGGGTACAATGAGCAGTTCTTC
TRBV29-1	-	TRBJ2-7	-	CSVVGHLTYEQYF	TGCAGCGTTGTGGGACACCTAACCTACGAGCAGTACTTC
TRBV4-2	-	TRBJ2-7	many	CASSNGGDSYEQYF	TGTGCCAGCAGCAACGGGGGAGATTCCTACGAGCAGTACTTC
TRBV3-1	TRBD1	TRBJ1-2	-	CASSQDRGNGYTF	TGTGCCAGCAGCCAAGACAGGGGGAATGGCTACACCTTC
TRBV4-2	TRBD2	TRBJ2-7	-	CASSRTSGSPEQYF	TGTGCCAGCAGCCGGACTAGCGGGTCCCCTGAGCAGTACTTC
TRBV20-1	-	TRBJ1-1	-	CSACQGASMNTEAFF	TGCAGTGCTTGCCAAGGGGCCTCAATGAACACTGAAGCTTTCTTT
TRBV7-2	-	TRBJ2-5	-	CASGSGRVRGQETQYF	TGTGCCAGCGGTTCGGGCCGAGTCCGGGGGCAAGAGACCCAGTACTTC
TRBV9	TRBD2	TRBJ2-3	-	CASSPRTSGSRGDAQYF	TGTGCCAGCAGCCCCCGGACTAGCGGGAGCCGGGGAGATGCGCAGTATTTT
TRBV7-2	TRBD1	TRBJ1-5	few	CASSPGTGYSNQPQHF	TGTGCCAGCAGCCCCGGGACAGGTTATAGCAATCAGCCCCAGCATTTT
TRBV5-1	TRBD2	TRBJ2-7	-	CASRLATAYNEQYF	TGCGCCAGCAGACTAGCGACGGCCTACAATGAGCAGTACTTC